These 6 T cell receptor beta chains were sequenced from one sample in a study of vaccination and CD4 T cells after COVID-19. The treatment here: roughly 11-day PBMC culture with coronavirus spike peptide pools or control peptides (ViraFEST assay). Researchers used the Oncomine TCR Beta short-read assay to sequence DNA from cultured CD4+ T cells. TCRdb recomputed calls from the PCR reads with MiXCR, one row per CDR3 protein. The table shows 7,500 to 9,500 distinct CDR3 sequences, with around 66% occurring only once. Their specific antigens are unknown. The material sequenced was cultured CD4+ T cells from blood, taken after SARS-CoV-2 vaccination. These receptors were obtained from a human donor with COVID-19.

This clonotype occurred a few times. This chain links TRBV19 with TRBJ1-2; D unclear. The CDR3 loop spans 13 amino acids. V was clipped by 7 bases and J by 8 bases, with 17 bases between them. Germline CDR1 and CDR2: LNHDA and SQIVND (reference sequence). The CDR3 nucleotides are TGTGCCAGTACCTCGGCGGTGGGGAACGGCTACACCTTC. Its translation is CASTSAVGNGYTF.

V and J are TRBV7-6 and TRBJ2-5, with D possibly matching TRBD1 (5 bases). Germline V CDR1 and CDR2: SGHVS, FNYEAQ. Between the trimmed V and J ends, which lost 8 bases and 2 bases, there was a span of 15 bases. The CDR3 is made up of 14 amino acids. The CDR3 spells CASVLGQGQETQYF. DNA of the CDR3: TGTGCCAGCGTCCTCGGGCAGGGACAAGAGACCCAGTACTTC.

The chain has TRBV20-1 and TRBJ1-1; 7 bases match TRBD1. This CDR3 has 12 amino acids. Germline values: CDR1 DFQATT, CDR2 SNEGSKA (reference sequence). With 3 bases clipped from V and 3 bases from J, the junction kept 1 base outside the gene matches. CDR3 in DNA: TGCAGTGCTAGGGGACAGTACACTGAAGCTTTCTTT. Translation: CSARGQYTEAFF.

This chain links TRBV12-3 or TRBV12-4 with TRBJ1-2; no reliable D call. CDR3 length: 11 amino acids. V lost 9 bases and J lost 4, with 9 bases in between. In nucleotides, the CDR3 is TGTGCCAGTTCCCAGACCTATGGCTACACCTTC. Residues: CASSQTYGYTF.

This clonotype was recorded a few times. The V gene is TRBV20-1, the J gene TRBJ2-3, with 9 bases fitting TRBD1. Germline CDR1 DFQATT, CDR2 SNEGSKA (reference sequence). This CDR3 is built from 12 residues. The trim removed 5 bases at V and 5 bases at J, leaving 2 bases unmatched. The DNA for the CDR3 is TGCAGTGCTCTGGACAGGGGAGATACGCAGTATTTT. Its protein product is CSALDRGDTQYF.

V usage is TRBV5-1 and J usage is TRBJ1-2, with 7 bases matching TRBD1. The CDR3 spans 13 residues. Losses at the gene ends were 3 bases for V and 4 bases for J; bases not matched to a gene: 3. From germline, CDR1 is SGHRS and CDR2 YFSETQ. CDR3 nucleotides: TGCGCCAGCAGCTGGACAGGAAGCTATGGCTACACCTTC. Protein sequence: CASSWTGSYGYTF.